The clone carrying this TCR beta chain was detected many times. Its antigen is undetermined. The data derive from a study of breast tumors, draining lymph nodes, adjacent tissues. Overall study findings and caveats: The lymph node origin of tumor T cells was framed as consistent with a hypothesis, not demonstrated.

TCRdb itself ran the multiplex PCR reads through MiXCR, one entry per CDR3 protein. The table shows around 150,000 distinct CDR3 sequences, with approximately 20% occurring only once. This CDR3 comprises 13 residues. Germline V lookup: CDR1 LNHDA, CDR2 SQIVND (reference sequence). V was trimmed by 4 bases and J by 5 bases, leaving 9 bases between them. The lymph nodes were axillary draining lymph nodes from breast cancer patients. This receptor was taken from a female donor with breast cancer. Some clones in this sample may be carry-over from other donors' samples. The J gene is TRBJ1-5, the V gene TRBV19, with D unresolved. Sequenced sample: axillary lymph node tissue. The CDR3 protein is CASSRGGYQPQHF. DNA of the CDR3: TGTGCCAGTAGTAGAGGCGGTTATCAGCCCCAGCATTTT.